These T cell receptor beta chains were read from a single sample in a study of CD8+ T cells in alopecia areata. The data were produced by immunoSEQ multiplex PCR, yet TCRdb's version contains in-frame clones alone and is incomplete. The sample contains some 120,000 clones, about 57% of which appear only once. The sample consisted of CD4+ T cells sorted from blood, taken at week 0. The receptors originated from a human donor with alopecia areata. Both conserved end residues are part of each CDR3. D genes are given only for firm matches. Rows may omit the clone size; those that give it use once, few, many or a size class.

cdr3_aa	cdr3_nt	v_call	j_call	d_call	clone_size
CASSSSMTGRGGYTF	TGTGCCAGCAGCTCTTCAATGACAGGGAGAGGTGGCTACACCTTC	TRBV5-6	TRBJ1-2	TRBD1	-
CAISERQGSYEQYF	TGTGCCATCAGTGAGAGACAGGGATCCTACGAGCAGTACTTC	TRBV10-3	TRBJ2-7	TRBD1	-
CASSLVRGAGSGYTF	TGTGCCAGCAGCTTAGTTCGGGGGGCTGGAAGCGGCTACACCTTC	TRBV11-2	TRBJ1-2	-	-
CASSQRRIEDTQYF	TGTGCCAGCAGCCAGAGGAGGATTGAGGATACGCAGTATTTT	TRBV5-6	TRBJ2-3	-	-
CASSQDPGYGYTF	TGCGCCAGCAGCCAAGATCCAGGCTATGGCTACACCTTC	TRBV5-1	TRBJ1-2	-	-
CASSPPAYRPLKLSGANVLTF	TGTGCCAGCTCACCCCCGGCGTACAGGCCCTTAAAGCTCTCTGGGGCCAACGTCCTGACTTTC	TRBV18	TRBJ2-6	-	-
CSSEDRGTEAFF	TGCAGCTCGGAGGACAGGGGCACTGAAGCTTTCTTT	TRBV29-1	TRBJ1-1	TRBD1	-
CATSGFFVRGLNQPQHF	TGTGCCACCAGCGGGTTTTTTGTGAGAGGGCTCAATCAGCCCCAGCATTTT	TRBV15	TRBJ1-5	-	-
CASSFRGSYNEQFF	TGTGCCAGCAGCTTTCGGGGTTCCTACAATGAGCAGTTCTTC	TRBV11-2	TRBJ2-1	-	-
CASSELGTGNIGELFF	TGTGCCAGCAGTGAACTAGGGACAGGGAATATCGGGGAGCTGTTTTTT	TRBV25-1	TRBJ2-2	TRBD1	-
CSVARENTEAFF	TGCAGCGTCGCCAGGGAGAACACTGAAGCTTTCTTT	TRBV29-1	TRBJ1-1	-	few
CASSTMVRSYNEQFF	TGCGCCAGCAGTACTATGGTTCGGTCCTACAATGAGCAGTTCTTC	TRBV5-1	TRBJ2-1	-	-
CASSYSRGNTEAFF	TGTGCCAGCAGTTACTCCAGGGGTAACACTGAAGCTTTCTTT	TRBV6-5	TRBJ1-1	-	-
CSAREFAEQFF	TGCAGTGCTAGAGAGTTTGCTGAGCAGTTCTTC	TRBV20-1	TRBJ2-1	-	-
CASSLGDSLAKNIQYF	TGTGCCAGCAGCTTGGGGGACAGTCTAGCCAAAAACATTCAGTACTTC	TRBV5-4	TRBJ2-4	TRBD1	-
CASSLTGAGHPYEQYF	TGTGCCAGCAGCTTGACTGGGGCGGGCCATCCCTACGAGCAGTACTTC	TRBV7-2	TRBJ2-7	-	-
CASSRLQGRETQYF	TGTGCCAGCAGCCGATTACAGGGGAGGGAGACCCAGTACTTC	TRBV28	TRBJ2-5	-	few
CASSLIREETQYF	TGCGCCAGCAGCTTGATCCGGGAAGAGACCCAGTACTTC	TRBV5-1	TRBJ2-5	-	few
CAWSVFFVRLAGDKNTGELFF	TGTGCCTGGAGTGTATTCTTCGTCAGACTAGCGGGAGATAAGAACACCGGGGAGCTGTTTTTT	TRBV30	TRBJ2-2	TRBD2	-
CASSPRGGERETQYF	TGTGCCAGCAGCCCCCGAGGGGGAGAACGAGAGACCCAGTACTTC	TRBV7-8	TRBJ2-5	-	-
CASSFGGKETQYF	TGTGCCAGCAGCTTTGGAGGGAAAGAGACCCAGTACTTC	TRBV7-2	TRBJ2-5	-	-
CASSPGQAGGYTF	TGTGCCAGCAGCCCTGGACAGGCGGGTGGCTACACCTTC	TRBV6-6	TRBJ1-2	TRBD1	-
CASSVEPRTPQYF	TGTGCCAGCAGCGTAGAACCCCGTACTCCGCAGTATTTT	TRBV9	TRBJ2-3	-	-
CASSLVPINEQFF	TGTGCCAGCAGCTTGGTACCTATCAATGAGCAGTTCTTC	TRBV5-4	TRBJ2-1	-	-
CASSPLDEQYF	TGTGCCAGCAGCCCCCTCGACGAGCAGTACTTC	TRBV7-2	TRBJ2-7	-	few
CASGLAGANTGELFF	TGTGCCAGCGGACTAGCGGGCGCGAACACCGGGGAGCTGTTTTTT	TRBV9	TRBJ2-2	TRBD2	-
CSATAKETQYF	TGCAGTGCTACTGCAAAAGAGACCCAGTACTTC	TRBV20-1	TRBJ2-5	-	-
CASSYRQGAYEQYF	TGTGCCAGCAGTTACAGGCAGGGGGCCTACGAGCAGTACTTC	TRBV6-5	TRBJ2-7	TRBD1	-